This entry lists 29 T cell receptor beta chains sequenced from one sample in a study of T-cell reconstitution after alpha-beta-depleted transplantation in children (dated by TCRdb to 2016 to 2017). Library preparation was by PCR. This sample was sequenced with an Illumina HiSeq 2500. TCR library preparation used molecular barcoding, with unique molecular identifiers applied to normalize quantification of the TCRbeta repertoire. TCRdb ran its own pipeline on the public reads, namely fastp trimming at Q25 and MiXCR clone calling, and kept in-frame beta chains. Rows with one shared CDR3 protein collapse into an entry with the most common genes and DNA. In all, the sample holds more than 400,000 distinct CDR3 sequences, and roughly two fifths of those were seen once. The ten largest clonotypes hold under 30% of the sample. The treatment or condition tag for this specimen amounts to: allogeneic hematopoietic cell transplantation with graft depleted of TCRalphabeta T cells and CD19 B cells.

The material sequenced was PBMCs, taken before TCRalphabeta/CD19-depleted stem cell transplant. The source is a girl aged 2-10 years with aplastic anemia, due to receive a stem cell transplant.

V and J are TRBV12-3 or TRBV12-4 and TRBJ1-3, with a weak D call TRBD1 (6 bases). The V end was cut by 7 bases, the J end by 0 bases, with 19 bases between. The CDR3 is 17 amino acids. Here the CDR3 reads CASTRHGGAVSGNTIYF. The DNA for the CDR3 is TGTGCCAGCACCCGTCATGGGGGCGCCGTCTCTGGAAACACCATATATTTT.

The CDR3 DNA sequence: TGCAGTGCTAGATTCGGACAGGGTTATCAGCCCCAGCATTTT. It specifies CSARFGQGYQPQHF. The rearrangement links TRBV20-1 to TRBJ1-5, with 8 bases lining up with TRBD1. Germline lookup yields CDR1 DFQATT and CDR2 SNEGSKA (reference sequence). V lost 2 bases to trimming and J lost 5 bases; unmatched junction nucleotides: 5. This CDR3 comprises 14 residues.

This clonotype was detected many times. The J gene is TRBJ2-3, the V gene TRBV5-5; TRBD1 matches 9 bases. The CDR3 length is 16 residues. J lost 5 bases, V lost 0 bases, and 7 bases had no gene match. The germline gives CDR1 SGHKS, CDR2 YYEKEE (reference sequence). The CDR3 region has the DNA TGTGCCAGCAGCTTGGGAGAAACAGGGGGCAAAGATACGCAGTATTTT. It translates to CASSLGETGGKDTQYF.

CDR3 coding DNA: TGCGCCAGCAAGGACAGGCCCAGGGGTATACCTGACAATCAGCCCCAGCATTTT. It yields the protein CASKDRPRGIPDNQPQHF. The J gene is TRBJ1-5, the V gene TRBV5-1, with TRBD1 matching over 7 bases. This CDR3 has 18 residues. Germline V CDR1 and CDR2: SGHRS, YFSETQ. Trimming took 6 bases from V and 3 from J; bases not matched to a gene: 18.

The V gene is TRBV20-1, the J gene TRBJ2-1; perhaps D is TRBD1 or TRBD2 (5 bases each). Trimming took 5 bases from V and 5 from J, leaving 19 bases between them. Germline CDR1 DFQATT, CDR2 SNEGSKA (reference sequence). The CDR3 spans 15 residues. CDR3 in amino acids: CSARRSGGINNEQFF. Written as DNA, the CDR3 is TGCAGTGCTCGAAGGTCTGGGGGAATTAACAATGAGCAGTTCTTC.

This clonotype was seen ten or more times. In DNA, the CDR3 is TGTGCCAGCAGCAGCCGAACTAGCCCAGATACGCAGTATTTT. It specifies CASSSRTSPDTQYF. This sequence joins TRBV11-3 and TRBJ2-3, with a tentative D call TRBD2 (6 bases). In germline, CDR1 is SGHNT, CDR2 YENEEA. The CDR3 runs to 14 residues. Trimming removed 5 bases at V and 4 bases at J, with 13 bases between.

This chain links TRBV29-1 with TRBJ2-3; D assignment may be TRBD1 or TRBD2 (5 bases each). V was cut by 3 bases and J by 3 bases, with 25 bases left in between. CDR1 is SQVTM and CDR2 is ANQGSEA in the germline V gene. The CDR3 consists of 18 residues. CDR3 sequence (DNA): TGCAGCGTTGATGGCCTTGGTCGGGGCCCAGAAGGGACAGATACGCAGTATTTT. It specifies CSVDGLGRGPEGTDTQYF.

This clonotype was picked up a small number of times. V gene TRBV9 combines with J gene TRBJ1-2, with TRBD1 identical over 8 bases. CDR3 size: 15 residues. CDR1 SGDLS and CDR2 YYNGEE come from the germline V gene. Trimming removed 0 bases from V and 1 base from J; junction bases left unmatched: 2. The chain's CDR3 is CASSVEGQVNYGYTF. The DNA of the CDR3 is TGTGCCAGCAGCGTAGAGGGACAGGTTAACTATGGCTACACCTTC.

This chain links TRBV20-1 with TRBJ2-4; 13 bases are a match to TRBD2. The CDR3 loop spans 14 amino acids. Germline CDR1 is DFQATT and CDR2 is SNEGSKA (reference sequence). Losses at the gene ends were 5 bases for V and 5 bases for J; bases not matched to a gene: 3. The CDR3 region has the DNA TGCAGTGCTCCTACTAGCGGGAGGGAAAACATTCAGTACTTC. Protein sequence: CSAPTSGRENIQYF.

The chain employs TRBV4-2 and TRBJ2-1, with 9 bases matching TRBD2. There are 19 residues in the CDR3. V lost 4 bases, J lost 0 bases, and 13 bases stayed unmatched. Germline V gives CDR1 LGHNA, CDR2 YNFKEQ. Written as DNA, the CDR3 is TGTGCCAGCAGCCGTCTGACTAGCGGAGGGAAGCCCTCCTACAATGAGCAGTTCTTC. Its protein product is CASSRLTSGGKPSYNEQFF.

The chain combines TRBV6-4 with TRBJ2-1; D is possibly TRBD1 or TRBD2 (5 bases each). Trimming shortened V by 9 bases and J by 4 bases, and 16 bases separated the two germline ends. The germline CDR1 and CDR2 sequences are MRHNA and SNTAGT. The CDR3 loop spans 14 amino acids. The CDR3 coding sequence is TGTGCCAGAAACCGGGACCAGACATACAATGAGCAGTTCTTC. The encoded protein is CARNRDQTYNEQFF.

The chain has TRBV29-1 and TRBJ2-1, with TRBD2 as a possible D gene (7 bases). V shed 8 bases and J shed 5 bases, with 16 bases lying between them. Per the germline V gene, CDR1 is SQVTM and CDR2 is ANQGSEA. The CDR3 contains 13 residues. CDR3 loop: CSTWGGTDNEQFF. CDR3 coding DNA: TGCAGCACATGGGGGGGCACAGACAATGAGCAGTTCTTC.

The chain is built from TRBV5-1 and TRBJ2-7, with D possibly TRBD2 on 6 matching bases. With 4 bases removed from V and 5 bases from J, the gap between germline ends came to 10 bases. This CDR3 is built from 12 residues. Germline values: CDR1 SGHRS, CDR2 YFSETQ. CDR3 in amino acids: CASSPWGDEQYF. In DNA, the CDR3 is TGCGCCAGCAGCCCTTGGGGGGACGAGCAGTACTTC. Full variable domain (rest looked up from reference TRBV5-1 and TRBJ2-7): KAGVTQTPRYLIKTRGQQVTLSCSPISGHRSVSWYQQTPGQGLQFLFEYFSETQRNKGNFPGRFSGRQFSNSRSEMNVSTLELGDSALYLCASSPWGDEQYFGPGTRLTVT.

The chain couples TRBV29-1 to TRBJ2-7; 10 nucleotides line up with TRBD1. The germline V gene encodes CDR1 SQVTM and CDR2 ANQGSEA. This CDR3 has 16 residues. The ends lost 0 bases at V and 5 bases at J; junction bases unmatched: 10. CDR3 DNA: TGCAGCGTTGAAGATCCCCCGACAGGGGGCTTCGACGAGCAGTACTTC. This codes for CSVEDPPTGGFDEQYF.

The chain has TRBV11-2 and TRBJ2-7; D is possibly TRBD2 (5 bases). Trimming removed 1 base from V and 4 bases from J, with 14 bases in between. The CDR3 sequence is 15 residues long. Germline CDR1 SGHAT, CDR2 FQNNGV. CDR3: CASSLGAAGAYEQYF. CDR3 DNA sequence: TGTGCCAGCAGCTTAGGAGCGGCGGGCGCTTACGAGCAGTACTTC.

The chain combines TRBV29-1 with TRBJ2-2; TRBD2 is a possible D gene (5 bases). V lost 4 bases and J 3 bases, leaving 9 bases between the germline ends. The CDR3 consists of 13 residues. Germline lookup yields CDR1 SQVTM and CDR2 ANQGSEA. The CDR3 coding sequence is TGCAGCGTTGGGAGCGGATACACCGGGGAGCTGTTTTTT. It encodes CSVGSGYTGELFF.

The chain links TRBV10-3 to TRBJ2-7; unclear D gene. The CDR3 runs to 11 residues. The V end was cut by 3 bases, the J end by 3 bases, with 3 bases between. The germline V gene has CDR1 ENHRY and CDR2 SYGVKD. The CDR3 protein is CAISDDYEQYF. The CDR3 nucleotides read TGTGCCATCAGTGATGACTACGAGCAGTACTTC.

In this sample, this clonotype turned up a few times. J is TRBJ2-1 and V is TRBV5-1, with D perhaps TRBD1 (6 bases). From germline, CDR1 is SGHRS and CDR2 YFSETQ. This CDR3 is built from 14 residues. With 2 bases removed from V and 8 bases from J, the gap between germline ends came to 14 bases. The DNA of the CDR3 is TGCGCCAGCAGCTTATCTACAGGGACCGATGAGCAGTTCTTC. As protein: CASSLSTGTDEQFF.

This clonotype appeared a few times. This sequence joins TRBV12-3 or TRBV12-4 and TRBJ2-7; 7 positions agree with TRBD1. V dropped 7 bases and J dropped 1; count of bases not matched to a gene: 4. The CDR3 sequence is 13 residues long. The CDR3 protein is CASNRGASYEQYF. The CDR3 coding sequence is TGTGCCAGCAACAGGGGCGCTTCCTACGAGCAGTACTTC.

In this sample, this clonotype turned up once. The chain carries TRBV20-1 and TRBJ2-7; D is ambiguous. Germline CDR1 is DFQATT and CDR2 is SNEGSKA (reference sequence). The CDR3 is 15 amino acids. The V end was cut by 0 bases, the J end by 3 bases, with 15 bases between. CDR3 DNA: TGCAGTGCTAGAGATCGGCAGGCCCTACACTACGAGCAGTACTTC. Protein product: CSARDRQALHYEQYF.

This clonotype has just a few counts. The J gene is TRBJ1-1, the V gene TRBV5-5, with 8 bases fitting TRBD1. The CDR3 is 14 residues long. Germline lookup yields CDR1 SGHKS and CDR2 YYEKEE (reference sequence). The V segment lost 1 base and the J segment 8 bases; nucleotides outside the gene matches: 7. The CDR3 DNA reads TGTGCCAGCAGCTTGCGACAGGGGTTCACCGAAGCTTTCTTT. The encoded protein is CASSLRQGFTEAFF.

Regarding this clonotype: At one end the junction does not follow the germline gene, possibly because of a read error. CDR3 nucleotide sequence: TGTGCTAGCAGCAAAGGACTCCCGCCGAAGAATGAGCAGTTCTTC. Encoded protein: CASSKGLPPKNEQFF. V is TRBV7-7 and J is TRBJ2-1; D perhaps matches TRBD2 (5 bases). The CDR3 extends over 15 amino acids. Germline values: CDR1 SSHAT, CDR2 FNYEAQ (reference sequence).

This clonotype was counted many times. The J gene is TRBJ1-6, the V gene TRBV4-3; D unclear. Trimming pared 2 bases from V and 11 bases from J, leaving 10 bases between. The CDR3 runs 13 residues. The germline V gene encodes CDR1 LGHNA and CDR2 YSLEER. CDR3 in amino acids: CASSQKQGTPLHF. For the CDR3, the DNA is TGCGCCAGCAGCCAAAAACAAGGGACACCCCTCCACTTT.

This clonotype was picked up a small number of times. The chain links TRBV6-4 to TRBJ2-7; D might be TRBD1 (6 bases). Germline V gives CDR1 MRHNA, CDR2 SNTAGT. V lost 3 bases, J lost 4 bases, and 10 bases lay in between. This CDR3 contains 13 residues. The CDR3, as DNA: TGTGCCAGCAGTGAACAGGGTGGTTACGAGCAGTACTTC. Protein: CASSEQGGYEQYF.

This clonotype was detected many times. The V and J genes are TRBV7-9 and TRBJ2-4; D is ambiguous. Trimming removed 2 bases at V and 2 bases at J, with 10 bases between. CDR3 size: 15 residues. Germline-derived CDR1 and CDR2 are SEHNR and FQNEAQ (reference sequence). Written as DNA, the CDR3 is TGTGCCAGCAGCTTATCGGAGTACTCCAAAAACATTCAGTACTTC. The encoded protein is CASSLSEYSKNIQYF.

This clonotype has more than one count but fewer than ten. V is TRBV3-1 and J is TRBJ2-2; the D gene is possibly TRBD2 (5 bases). CDR1 LGHDT and CDR2 YNNKEL come from the germline V gene (reference sequence). This CDR3 contains 13 residues. The V and J ends lost 4 bases and 4 bases respectively, with 7 bases between them. CDR3 nucleotide sequence: TGTGCCAGCAGCCGCCGGGGCACCGGGGAGCTGTTTTTT. Translating it yields CASSRRGTGELFF.

This clonotype was seen at least ten times. The chain joins TRBV12-3 or TRBV12-4 to TRBJ1-5; D might be TRBD1 (6 bases). The V end lost 5 bases, the J end lost 7 bases, and 18 bases lay between the germline ends. This CDR3 is built from 15 residues. The CDR3 nucleotides read TGTGCCAGCAGTCCCCGAGTTAGGGGGAAACAGCCCCAGCATTTT. Translation: CASSPRVRGKQPQHF.

This clonotype was counted between two and nine times. This chain connects TRBV28 to TRBJ1-5; 7 nucleotides line up with TRBD1. CDR1 MDHEN and CDR2 SYDVKM come from the germline V gene. V lost 7 bases to trimming and J lost 0 bases; unmatched junction nucleotides: 6. The CDR3 length is 15 residues. The CDR3 is CASTSGGNSNQPQHF. The CDR3 nucleotides are TGTGCCAGCACCTCAGGGGGAAATAGCAATCAGCCCCAGCATTTT.

This rearrangement joins TRBV5-1 to TRBJ2-2, with 14 positions matching TRBD2. This CDR3 comprises 17 residues. The J segment lost 3 bases and the V segment lost 4 bases, leaving 5 bases of the junction unmatched. Germline values: CDR1 SGHRS, CDR2 YFSETQ. This CDR3 is CASSLGTSGGYTGELFF. The CDR3 DNA reads TGCGCCAGCAGCCTCGGGACTAGCGGGGGATACACCGGGGAGCTGTTTTTT.